This TCR beta chain was recovered during a study of cytomegalovirus exposure and HLA in healthy donors. Points from the study as a whole: Presence/absence analyses rested on an assumption that sequencing depth was roughly uniform across donors. The authors enumerated over 150 TCR beta chains as linked to cytomegalovirus.

PCR used 60 Vbeta primers and 13 Jbeta primers. Original handling: In a later analysis, some 80 million unique TCR beta chains included roughly 11 million shared by two or more donors. Some clones are missing from TCRdb's copy, which holds only in-frame ones; the method was immunoSEQ multiplex PCR. That table furnishes V, J and clone size, whereas the DNA furnished D and trimming. The sample comprises 140,000 to 150,000 clones, 60% to 75% of which are singletons, and around 7% rests with the top ten. This CDR3 is 12 amino acids long. Trimming pared 3 bases from V and 3 bases from J, leaving 5 bases between. Per the germline V gene, CDR1 is SGHAT and CDR2 is FQNNGV. About this clone itself: Its antigen remains unidentified.

Input material: PBMCs. The source of this sequence is a man younger than 40 in good health and CMV-seronegative. The J gene is TRBJ1-1, the V gene TRBV11-2; no definite D call. CDR3 nucleotides: TGTGCCAGCAGCTTCTCGTACACTGAAGCTTTCTTT. Translated: CASSFSYTEAFF.